This is a list of T cell receptor beta chains from one sample in a study of blood T cells in healthy people across ages. TCRdb re-derived calls from the 5' RACE reads in MiXCR, one entry per CDR3 protein. The sample consists of approximately 1.5 million distinct CDR3 sequences, 34% of them appearing once. The sequenced sample was blood. Every receptor here comes from a woman in her thirties in good health. CDR3s leave out the opening cysteine and the closing phenylalanine or tryptophan. A D gene is named only where the DNA matches it firmly. The size of a clone is reported for some rows only, either as once, few or many, or as a class for expanded clones.

>TRBJ2-7|-|TRBD2|TRBV28
ASRGTSGGAFYEQY
>TRBJ2-5|-|TRBD1|TRBV20-1
SARETGVLETQY
>TRBJ2-5|-|-|TRBV20-1
SLFDNRISGSQY
>TRBJ1-1|few|-|TRBV7-3
ASSSTADLNTEAS
>TRBJ2-2|-|TRBD2|TRBV4-1
ASSHPMTSGKAGELF
>TRBJ2-7|-|-|TRBV20-1
SGGAGSYGQY
>TRBJ2-1|-|TRBD2|TRBV20-1
SARDGGEEQF
>TRBJ2-2|-|TRBD1|TRBV3-1
ASSRDSLTTGELF
>TRBJ2-5|few|-|TRBV12-3/TRBV12-4
ASSQNRDILRGETQY
>TRBJ2-5|-|-|TRBV6-5
ASSYSQYQETQY
>TRBJ1-6|-|-|TRBV7-9
ASSLAQGSPLH
>TRBJ2-1|many|-|TRBV29-1
SVDFQGTEQF
>TRBJ2-7|few|-|TRBV27
ASSSSTGLSSYEQY
>TRBJ2-5|many|-|TRBV29-1
SVVGGAETQY
>TRBJ2-1|-|TRBD1|TRBV3-1
ASSQTGVGEQF
>TRBJ2-1|-|TRBD2|TRBV11-2
ASRRLAGGPNNEQF
>TRBJ2-7|-|-|TRBV7-3
ASSLRYGRKDDYEQY
>TRBJ2-7|many|TRBD2|TRBV29-1
SVASGSSYEQY
>TRBJ1-2|many|-|TRBV29-1
SVEVGSGYT
>TRBJ1-5|-|-|TRBV5-1
ASSLNPGLGNQPQH
>TRBJ2-3|few|TRBD2|TRBV7-3
ASSFGGGGAYTQY
>TRBJ2-5|few|-|TRBV24-1
ATSDRSRGETQY
>TRBJ1-1|few|-|TRBV10-3
AISVSRENTEAF
>TRBJ1-1|-|-|TRBV20-1
SASTGIGREAF
>TRBJ1-1|few|-|TRBV20-1
SASEQREGTEAF
>TRBJ2-3|-|-|TRBV20-1
SARKGHGGDTQY
>TRBJ2-1|-|-|TRBV7-3
ASSLREGVGNEQF
>TRBJ1-6|-|TRBD1|TRBV20-1
SASDNRGHNSPLH